This T cell receptor (beta chain) was retrieved from a study of blood T cells in healthy people across ages. Primed by a sample-barcoded 5' primer and a J-beta primer mix, a second PCR proceeded for about 6 to 12 cycles. From the 5' RACE reads, TCRdb called clonotypes with MiXCR, one entry per CDR3 protein. The data show hundreds of thousands of distinct CDR3 sequences, about 30% seen once. This clonotype was recorded a few times. V was cut by 5 bases and J by 2 bases, with 13 bases left in between. CDR1 and CDR2 from the germline V gene are MNHEY and SVGAGI. CDR3 size: 15 residues. The genes are TRBV6-5 and TRBJ1-5; D is undetermined. The receptor was isolated from a woman over 75 in good health. Specimen: blood. The CDR3 loop reads CASSPTDGGNQPQHF. The CDR3, as DNA: TGTGCCAGCAGTCCGACGGACGGAGGCAATCAGCCCCAGCATTTT.